This T cell receptor beta chain stems from a study of blood T cell repertoires in COVID-19 (TCRdb year 2020). Context from the whole study: Samples covering the acute and convalescent phases of COVID-19 were provided by collaborators in the United States, Italy and Spain. Where HLA class I and class II types were available, the types were taken from metadata supplied by the sample provider, not from assay-based typing. Deeply sampled blood TCRbeta repertoires from subjects exposed to, actively infected with, or recovered from COVID-19 were included in the dataset. The repertoires were made available in a free public database intended to serve as a resource for research on the immune response to SARS-CoV-2. The material from the prospective study consisted of cDNA or gDNA derived from T cells, B-cell-depleted T cells, or PBMCs. Sample metadata almost always included a de-identified subject ID, COVID-19 status, age in years and sex. Samples were obtained from the ongoing ImmuneRACE study (first 160 participants) and from about 1,300 subjects provided by 6 global collaborators.

Overall study outcomes, separate from this receptor: The amount of clinical and demographic metadata varied by source and participant and was provided uncurated.

TCRbeta CDR3 regions were amplified from genomic DNA using the immunoSEQ Assay, a bias-controlled multiplex PCR. As for the original processing: Nucleated cell counts per sample were estimated from amplification of reference gene primers within the assay. To quantify the absolute abundance of each unique TCRbeta CDR3 rearrangement, sequence reads were collapsed and filtered. For each sample, productive Simpson clonality was calculated as the square root of Simpson's diversity index across productive rearrangements. TCRdb took this table from immuneACCESS and kept in-frame rearrangements with V and J called. Such tables lack part of the clones; where checked against another copy, unresolved V genes explain under half of the gap, and the rest is unexplained. The D gene and trimming were derived from the DNA, and the V and J assignments and clone size from that table. The table for this sample lists about 55,000 clones; around 67% of them were counted only once. Roughly 13% of the sample rests with the top ten.

Whole blood was collected in K2EDTA tubes by collaborating institutions according to the institutions' own protocols. For TCRbeta analysis, collaborators shipped samples in one of three forms: frozen whole blood, isolated PBMCs, or DNA extracted from either of those sample types. As regards this clone: The antigen this receptor binds is unknown. No much larger clone exists at a distance of one base, and base qualities are not known.

This clonotype was obtained from a woman aged 70-85 years with acute or convalescent COVID-19. Source material: peripheral blood.

The DNA reads as follows: TGTGCCAGCATGGCATCGGGAAATTCACCCCTCCACTTT. Its translation is CASMASGNSPLHF. The chain uses TRBV3-1 (or the pseudogene TRBV3-2) and TRBJ1-6, with an unclear D gene assignment. Based on the germline V gene (reference sequence), the CDR1 and CDR2 sequences are LGHDT and YNNKEL. Trimming takes 7 bases from V and 7 bases from J, and the germline ends sit 11 bases apart. Measured from the cysteine to the phenylalanine, the CDR3 is 13 residues long. The read is trimmed to its CDR3 DNA, 39 bases read in frame from base 1.